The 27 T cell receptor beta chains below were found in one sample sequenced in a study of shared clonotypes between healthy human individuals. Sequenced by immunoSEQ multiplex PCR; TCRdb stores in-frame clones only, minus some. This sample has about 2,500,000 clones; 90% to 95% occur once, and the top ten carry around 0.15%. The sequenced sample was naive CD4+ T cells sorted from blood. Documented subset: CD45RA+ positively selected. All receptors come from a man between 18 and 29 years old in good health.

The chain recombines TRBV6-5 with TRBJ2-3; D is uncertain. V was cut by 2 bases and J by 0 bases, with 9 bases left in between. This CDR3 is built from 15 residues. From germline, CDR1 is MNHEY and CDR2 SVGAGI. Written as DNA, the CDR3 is TGTGCCAGCAGTTACGTAAGAGTTAGCACAGATACGCAGTATTTT. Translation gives CASSYVRVSTDTQYF.

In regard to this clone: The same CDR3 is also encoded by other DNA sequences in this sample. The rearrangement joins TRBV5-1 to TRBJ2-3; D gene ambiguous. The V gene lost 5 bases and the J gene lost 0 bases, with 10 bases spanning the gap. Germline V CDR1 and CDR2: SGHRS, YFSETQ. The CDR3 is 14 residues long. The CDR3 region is CASRGGPSTDTQYF. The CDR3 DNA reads TGCGCCAGCAGAGGCGGTCCTAGCACAGATACGCAGTATTTT.

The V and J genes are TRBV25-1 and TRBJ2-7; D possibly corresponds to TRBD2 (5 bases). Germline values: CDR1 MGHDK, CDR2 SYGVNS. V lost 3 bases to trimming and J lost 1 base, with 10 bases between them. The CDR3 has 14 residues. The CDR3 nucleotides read TGTGCCAGCAGTGATGCCGGGAAATCCTACGAGCAGTACTTC. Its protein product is CASSDAGKSYEQYF.

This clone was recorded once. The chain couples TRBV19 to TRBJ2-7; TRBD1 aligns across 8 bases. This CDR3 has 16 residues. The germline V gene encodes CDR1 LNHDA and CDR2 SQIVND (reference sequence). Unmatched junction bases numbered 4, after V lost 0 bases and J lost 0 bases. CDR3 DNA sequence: TGTGCCAGTAGTATAGAGGTTCAGGGGGCCTCCTACGAGCAGTACTTC. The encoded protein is CASSIEVQGASYEQYF.

The CDR3 bases are TGTGCCAGCAGCCTTTACATGGATTTCACCGGGGAGCTGTTTTTT. Protein product: CASSLYMDFTGELFF. The genes are TRBV11-2 and TRBJ2-2; D is unclear. The CDR3 is 15 amino acids. V was shortened by 5 bases and J by 4 bases, with 14 bases between the two germline ends. Germline V gene sequence: CDR1 SGHAT, CDR2 FQNNGV.

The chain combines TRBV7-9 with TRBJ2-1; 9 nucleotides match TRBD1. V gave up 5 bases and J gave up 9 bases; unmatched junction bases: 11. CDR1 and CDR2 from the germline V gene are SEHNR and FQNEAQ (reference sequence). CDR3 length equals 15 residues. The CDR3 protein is CASSPRTGAPVEQFF. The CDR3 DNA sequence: TGTGCCAGCAGCCCCCGGACAGGGGCCCCGGTTGAGCAGTTCTTC.

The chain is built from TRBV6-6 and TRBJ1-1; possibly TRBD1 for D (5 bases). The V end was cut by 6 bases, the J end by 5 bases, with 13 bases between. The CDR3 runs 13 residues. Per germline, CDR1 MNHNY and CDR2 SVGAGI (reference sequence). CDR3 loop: CASRGTLVTEAFF. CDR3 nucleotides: TGTGCCAGCAGGGGGACTTTAGTAACTGAAGCTTTCTTT.

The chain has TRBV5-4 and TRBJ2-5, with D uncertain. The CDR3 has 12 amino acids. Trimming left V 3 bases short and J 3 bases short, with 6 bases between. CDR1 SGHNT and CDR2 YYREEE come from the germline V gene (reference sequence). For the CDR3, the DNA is TGTGCCAGCAGCTCCCTGAAAGAGACCCAGTACTTC. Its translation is CASSSLKETQYF.

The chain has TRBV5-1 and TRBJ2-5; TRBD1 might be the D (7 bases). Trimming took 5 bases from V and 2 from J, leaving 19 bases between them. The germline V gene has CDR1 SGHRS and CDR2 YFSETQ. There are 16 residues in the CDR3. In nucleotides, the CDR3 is TGCGCCAGCAGGTCAGGAGGGGGCACAGGGCAAGAGACCCAGTACTTC. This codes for CASRSGGGTGQETQYF.

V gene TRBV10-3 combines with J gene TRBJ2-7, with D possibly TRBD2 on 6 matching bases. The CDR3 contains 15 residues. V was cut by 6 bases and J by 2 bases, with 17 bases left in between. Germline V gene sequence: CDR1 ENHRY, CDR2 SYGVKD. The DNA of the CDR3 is TGTGCCATCAGGCAGTCTTTGGGGGGAGCCTACGAGCAGTACTTC. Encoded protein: CAIRQSLGGAYEQYF.

CDR3 region: CASSPLAGQGAYEQYF. CDR3 nucleotides: TGTGCCAGCTCACCACTTGCGGGACAGGGGGCTTACGAGCAGTACTTC. This chain joins TRBV18 and TRBJ2-7, with 12 bases that match TRBD1. The CDR3 covers 16 residues. Trimming at V came to 1 base and at J to 4 bases, leaving 5 bases not matched to a gene. The germline gives CDR1 KGHSH, CDR2 LQKENI.

CDR3 residues: CASSSPDYGVEGGGKQYF. The CDR3 DNA reads TGTGCCAGCAGCTCCCCCGACTATGGGGTTGAAGGCGGAGGGAAGCAGTACTTC. This sequence joins TRBV7-2 and TRBJ2-7, with D perhaps TRBD2 (6 bases). V lost 4 bases, J lost 8 bases, and 30 bases lay in between. This CDR3 spans 18 amino acids. In germline, CDR1 is SGHTA, CDR2 FQGNSA.

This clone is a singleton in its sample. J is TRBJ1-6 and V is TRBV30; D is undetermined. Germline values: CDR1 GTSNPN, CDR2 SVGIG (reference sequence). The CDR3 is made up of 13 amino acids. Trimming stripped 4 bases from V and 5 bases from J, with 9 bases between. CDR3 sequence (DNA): TGTGCCTGGACATTCGCCGATAATTCACCCCTCCACTTT. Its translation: CAWTFADNSPLHF.

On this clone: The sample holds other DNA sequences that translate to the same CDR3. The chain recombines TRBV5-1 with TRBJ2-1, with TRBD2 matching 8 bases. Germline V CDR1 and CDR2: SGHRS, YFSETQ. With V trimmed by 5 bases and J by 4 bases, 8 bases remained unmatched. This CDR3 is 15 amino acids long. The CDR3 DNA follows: TGCGCCAGCAGTCTAAGCGGGAGTGAATACAATGAGCAGTTCTTC. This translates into CASSLSGSEYNEQFF. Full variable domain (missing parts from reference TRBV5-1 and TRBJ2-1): KAGVTQTPRYLIKTRGQQVTLSCSPISGHRSVSWYQQTPGQGLQFLFEYFSETQRNKGNFPGRFSGRQFSNSRSEMNVSTLELGDSALYLCASSLSGSEYNEQFFGPGTRLTVL.

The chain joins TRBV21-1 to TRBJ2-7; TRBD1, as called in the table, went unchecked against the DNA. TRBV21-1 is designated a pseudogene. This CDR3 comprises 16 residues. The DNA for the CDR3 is TGTGCCAGCAGCAAAGTAACGGACAGGGCGGACTACGAGCAGTACTTC. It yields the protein CASSKVTDRADYEQYF.

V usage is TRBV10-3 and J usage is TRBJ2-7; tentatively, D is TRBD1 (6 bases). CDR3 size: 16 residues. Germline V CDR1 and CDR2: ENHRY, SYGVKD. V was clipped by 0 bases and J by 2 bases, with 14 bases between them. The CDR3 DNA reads TGTGCCATCAGTGAGTCCCGCCAGGGGAATCCCTACGAGCAGTACTTC. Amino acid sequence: CAISESRQGNPYEQYF.

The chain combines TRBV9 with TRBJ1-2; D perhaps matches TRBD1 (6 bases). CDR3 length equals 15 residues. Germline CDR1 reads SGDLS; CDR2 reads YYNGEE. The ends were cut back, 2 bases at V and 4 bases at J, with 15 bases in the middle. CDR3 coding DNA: TGTGCCAGCAGCGTCGAGGCAGGGGCGACCTATGGCTACACCTTC. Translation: CASSVEAGATYGYTF. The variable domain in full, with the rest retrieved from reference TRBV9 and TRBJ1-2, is DSGVTQTPKHLITATGQRVTLRCSPRSGDLSVYWYQQSLDQGLQFLIQYYNGEERAKGNILERFSAQQFPDLHSELNLSSLELGDSALYFCASSVEAGATYGYTFGSGTRLTVV.

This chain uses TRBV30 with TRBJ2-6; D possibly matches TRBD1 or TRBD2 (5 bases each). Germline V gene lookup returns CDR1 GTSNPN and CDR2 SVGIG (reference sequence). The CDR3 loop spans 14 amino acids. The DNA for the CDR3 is TGTGCGTGGGGCGGAGGCTCTGGGGCCAACGTCCTGACTTTC. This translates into CAWGGGSGANVLTF.

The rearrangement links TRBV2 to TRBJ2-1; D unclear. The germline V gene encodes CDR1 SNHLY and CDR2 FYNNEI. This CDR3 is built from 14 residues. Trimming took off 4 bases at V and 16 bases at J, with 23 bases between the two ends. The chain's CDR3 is CASSVELGLTAPFF. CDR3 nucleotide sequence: TGTGCCAGCAGTGTAGAATTAGGGCTAACGGCCCCCTTCTTC. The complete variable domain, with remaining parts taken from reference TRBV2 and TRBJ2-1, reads EPEVTQTPSHQVTQMGQEVILRCVPISNHLYFYWYRQILGQKVEFLVSFYNNEISEKSEIFDDQFSVERPDGSNFTLKIRSTKLEDSAMYFCASSVELGLTAPFFGPGTRLTVL.

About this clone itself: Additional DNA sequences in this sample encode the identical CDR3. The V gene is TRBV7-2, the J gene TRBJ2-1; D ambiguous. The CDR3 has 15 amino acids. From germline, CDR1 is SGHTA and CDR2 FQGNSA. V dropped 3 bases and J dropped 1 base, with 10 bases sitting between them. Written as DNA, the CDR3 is TGTGCCAGCAGCTTCGAGAGATCATCCTACAATGAGCAGTTCTTC. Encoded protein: CASSFERSSYNEQFF.

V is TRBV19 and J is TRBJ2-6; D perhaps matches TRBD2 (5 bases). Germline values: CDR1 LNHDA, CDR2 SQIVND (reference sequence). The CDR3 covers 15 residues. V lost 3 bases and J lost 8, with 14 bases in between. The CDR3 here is CASSMTASGTNVLTF. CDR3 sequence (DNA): TGTGCCAGTAGTATGACGGCATCGGGGACCAACGTCCTGACTTTC.

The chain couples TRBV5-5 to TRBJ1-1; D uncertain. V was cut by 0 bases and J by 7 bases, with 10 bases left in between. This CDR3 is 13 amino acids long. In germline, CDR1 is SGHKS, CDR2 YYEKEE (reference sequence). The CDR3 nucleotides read TGTGCCAGCAGCTTGGAAGGGAGAGGTGAAGCTTTCTTT. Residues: CASSLEGRGEAFF.

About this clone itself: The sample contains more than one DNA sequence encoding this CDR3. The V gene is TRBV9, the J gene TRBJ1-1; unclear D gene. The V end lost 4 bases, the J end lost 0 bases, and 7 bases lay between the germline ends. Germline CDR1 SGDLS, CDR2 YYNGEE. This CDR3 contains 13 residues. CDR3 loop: CASSPTLNTEAFF. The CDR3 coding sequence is TGTGCCAGCAGCCCGACACTGAACACTGAAGCTTTCTTT.

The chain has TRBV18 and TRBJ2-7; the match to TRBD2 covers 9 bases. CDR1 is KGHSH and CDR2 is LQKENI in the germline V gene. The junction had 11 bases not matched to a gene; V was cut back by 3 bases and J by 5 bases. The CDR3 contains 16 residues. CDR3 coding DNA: TGTGCCAGCTCACCGCTTATAGCGGGAGTAACCCACGAGCAGTACTTC. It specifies CASSPLIAGVTHEQYF.

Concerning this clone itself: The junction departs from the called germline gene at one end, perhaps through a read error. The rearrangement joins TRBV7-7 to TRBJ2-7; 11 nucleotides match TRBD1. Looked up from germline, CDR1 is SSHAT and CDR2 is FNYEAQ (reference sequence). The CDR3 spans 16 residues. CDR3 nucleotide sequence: TGTGCTAGCAGCTTAGGTAGGACAGGGGGCTTAGAAGAGCAGTACTTC. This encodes CASSLGRTGGLEEQYF. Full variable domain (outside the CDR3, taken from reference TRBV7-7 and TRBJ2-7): GAGVSQSPRYKVTKRGQDVTLRCDPISSHATLYWYQQALGQGPEFLTYFNYEAQPDKSGLPSDRFSAERPEGSISTLTIQRTEQRDSAMYRCASSLGRTGGLEEQYFGPGTRLTVT.

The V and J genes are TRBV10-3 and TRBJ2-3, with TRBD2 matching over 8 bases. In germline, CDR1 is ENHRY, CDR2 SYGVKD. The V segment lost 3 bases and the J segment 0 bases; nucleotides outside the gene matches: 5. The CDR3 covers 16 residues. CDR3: CAISDREGPSTDTQYF. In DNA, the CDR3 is TGTGCCATCAGTGATCGGGAGGGACCGAGCACAGATACGCAGTATTTT.

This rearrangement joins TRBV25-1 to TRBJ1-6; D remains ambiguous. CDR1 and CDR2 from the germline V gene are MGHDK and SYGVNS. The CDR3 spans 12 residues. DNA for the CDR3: TGTGCGGCCTCCTCCTATAATTCACCCCTCCACTTT. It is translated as CAASSYNSPLHF.